This entry lists 30 T cell receptor beta chains sequenced from one sample in a study of cytotoxic CD8 clonotypes in ibrutinib-treated CLL. The repertoire was sequenced with immunoSEQ multiplex PCR; TCRdb's copy has only in-frame clones and lacks some. This table holds 90,000 to 95,000 clones, 75% to 80% found once. The material sequenced was PBMCs, taken after 24 months of ibrutinib treatment. These receptors all stem from a human donor with chronic lymphocytic leukemia.

CDR3 nucleotide sequence: TGTGCCAGCAGTGGGACTAGTTGGGGGGCTAGCACAGATACGCAGTATTTT. Its protein is CASSGTSWGASTDTQYF. V gene TRBV2 combines with J gene TRBJ2-3; perhaps TRBD2 as D (7 bases). Germline CDR1 is SNHLY and CDR2 is FYNNEI. V was shortened by 4 bases and J by 0 bases, with 17 bases between the two germline ends. The CDR3 contains 17 residues.

CDR3 DNA sequence: TGTGCCAGCAGCCACCTTCCCGGGACTAGCGGACCATACGAGCAGTACTTC. It is translated as CASSHLPGTSGPYEQYF. This chain connects TRBV21-1 to TRBJ2-7; the listed D gene, TRBD2, was not tested against the DNA. TRBV21-1 is listed as a pseudogene. The CDR3 spans 17 residues.

The rearrangement links TRBV30 to TRBJ1-2, with D hard to call. The V gene's germline CDR1 is GTSNPN and CDR2 SVGIG (reference sequence). The CDR3 length is 12 residues. The V end was cut by 2 bases, the J end by 7 bases, with 11 bases between. CDR3 bases: TGTGCCTGGAGTTCGGCAGTGGGTGGCTACACCTTC. The encoded protein is CAWSSAVGGYTF.

The chain couples TRBV6-1 to TRBJ1-2, with 10 nucleotides matching TRBD1. The V and J ends lost 5 bases and 9 bases, in that order; junction bases with no gene match: 12. The CDR3 loop spans 15 amino acids. Germline-derived CDR1 and CDR2 are MNHNS and SASEGT. As DNA, the CDR3 is TGTGCCAGCAGTTCTCAGACAGGGGGCGTTTTACGCTACACCTTC. It is translated as CASSSQTGGVLRYTF.

The rearrangement links TRBV27 to TRBJ2-1; D remains ambiguous. The CDR3 runs 14 residues. Germline V lookup: CDR1 MNHEY, CDR2 SMNVEV (reference sequence). V gave up 4 bases and J gave up 5 bases, with 12 bases separating them. The CDR3 spells CASSSNDKNNEQFF. The CDR3 bases are TGTGCCAGCAGTTCAAACGACAAAAACAATGAGCAGTTCTTC.

About this clone: The sample holds other DNA sequences that translate to the same CDR3. This chain connects TRBV6-6 to TRBJ1-6, with D perhaps TRBD1 (5 bases). V was pared by 4 bases and J by 5 bases, with 6 bases between. CDR1 is MNHNY, CDR2 SVGAGI, per germline (reference sequence). The CDR3 consists of 13 residues. The CDR3 nucleotides are TGTGCCAGCAGTTTGGGGGATAATTCACCCCTCCACTTT. Its translation: CASSLGDNSPLHF.

The chain links TRBV28 to TRBJ1-1, with no clear D. The CDR3 is 14 amino acids. Between the trimmed V and J ends, which lost 2 bases and 4 bases, there was a span of 11 bases. Germline-derived CDR1 and CDR2 are MDHEN and SYDVKM. CDR3 sequence: CASSLRVLGTEAFF. In DNA form, the CDR3 reads TGTGCCAGCAGTTTACGGGTATTGGGCACTGAAGCTTTCTTT.

This chain uses TRBV18 with TRBJ1-2, with 8 bases identical to TRBD1. The germline V gene has CDR1 KGHSH and CDR2 LQKENI. The CDR3 is 16 amino acids. The junction had 10 bases not matched to a gene; V was cut back by 0 bases and J by 7 bases. The CDR3 protein is CASSPPGTGDRGGYTF. In DNA form, the CDR3 reads TGTGCCAGCTCACCACCGGGAACTGGAGACAGGGGTGGCTACACCTTC.

V is TRBV19 and J is TRBJ2-1; 7 nucleotides agree with TRBD1. This CDR3 region has 14 residues. The germline CDR1 and CDR2 sequences are LNHDA and SQIVND (reference sequence). The junction had 9 bases not matched to a gene; V was cut back by 5 bases and J by 8 bases. The CDR3 loop reads CASSPGTASHEQFF. CDR3 sequence (DNA): TGTGCCAGTAGTCCTGGGACAGCCTCGCATGAGCAGTTCTTC.

This sequence joins TRBV7-2 and TRBJ1-3; tentatively, D is TRBD1 (5 bases). CDR1 and CDR2 (germline): SGHTA, FQGNSA. The CDR3 covers 16 residues. The ends were cut back, 1 base at V and 4 bases at J, with 14 bases in the middle. The chain's CDR3 is CASSLGGGGPGNTIYF. The CDR3 DNA is TGTGCCAGCAGCTTAGGAGGCGGGGGTCCGGGAAACACCATATATTTT.

The chain links TRBV30 to TRBJ2-1; 9 bases agree with TRBD1. The V segment lost 4 bases and the J segment 4 bases; nucleotides outside the gene matches: 8. Germline V lookup: CDR1 GTSNPN, CDR2 SVGIG (reference sequence). CDR3 length equals 15 residues. The CDR3 bases are TGTGCCTGGACTGCAGGACAGGGGAGTTACAATGAGCAGTTCTTC. This codes for CAWTAGQGSYNEQFF. Drawing the rest from reference TRBV30 and TRBJ2-1, the complete variable domain is SQTIHQWPATLVQPVGSPLSLECTVEGTSNPNLYWYRQAAGRGLQLLFYSVGIGQISSEVPQNLSASRPQDRQFILSSKKLLLSDSGFYLCAWTAGQGSYNEQFFGPGTRLTVL.

There are a few counts of this clone. Written as DNA, the CDR3 is TGTGCCAGCAGCCTTTTCGGACAGCCCCAGCATTTT. Protein product: CASSLFGQPQHF. This rearrangement joins TRBV7-2 to TRBJ1-5; D unresolved. Germline V CDR1 and CDR2: SGHTA, FQGNSA. This CDR3 is built from 12 residues. V lost 5 bases and J 7 bases, leaving 9 bases between the germline ends.

CDR3 protein: CASSTGTLSGDFTDTQYF. In DNA form, the CDR3 reads TGCGCCAGCAGCACCGGGACTCTGAGCGGAGATTTCACAGATACGCAGTATTTT. This chain uses TRBV5-1 with TRBJ2-3, with a weak D call TRBD2 (6 bases). Germline V gene lookup returns CDR1 SGHRS and CDR2 YFSETQ. This CDR3 comprises 18 residues. Trimming left V 4 bases short and J 2 bases short, with 23 bases between.

This clone was seen only a few times. The CDR3 reads CAWERGMATEAFF. In nucleotides, the CDR3 is TGTGCCTGGGAGAGAGGGATGGCCACTGAAGCTTTCTTT. The chain couples TRBV30 to TRBJ1-1; D is undetermined. Germline values: CDR1 GTSNPN, CDR2 SVGIG (reference sequence). Trimming pared 5 bases from V and 4 bases from J, leaving 14 bases between. The length of the CDR3 is 13 residues.

V is TRBV7-9 and J is TRBJ2-7, with D possibly called TRBD1 or TRBD2 (6 bases each). V was pared by 4 bases and J by 7 bases, with 14 bases between. This CDR3 has 13 residues. The germline V gene encodes CDR1 SEHNR and CDR2 FQNEAQ (reference sequence). The CDR3: CASSSLRRGEQYF. DNA for the CDR3: TGTGCCAGCAGCTCACTTAGGAGGGGGGAGCAGTACTTC.

The CDR3 sequence is CASNKGGTGGETQYF. CDR3 nucleotides: TGTGCCAGCAACAAGGGGGGGACAGGGGGAGAGACCCAGTACTTC. The gene calls are TRBV5-4 and TRBJ2-5, with TRBD1 matching over 11 bases. Unmatched junction bases numbered 8, after V lost 6 bases and J lost 4 bases. This CDR3 is 15 amino acids long. Germline CDR1 reads SGHNT; CDR2 reads YYREEE (reference sequence).

The rearrangement joins TRBV5-1 to TRBJ1-2; the D is unclear. The ends were cut back, 2 bases at V and 3 bases at J, with 8 bases in the middle. CDR1 SGHRS and CDR2 YFSETQ come from the germline V gene. The length of the CDR3 is 13 residues. CDR3 DNA: TGCGCCAGCAGCTTAACCATGGACTATGGCTACACCTTC. It codes for CASSLTMDYGYTF.

The J gene is TRBJ1-3, the V gene TRBV5-1, with a weak D call TRBD1 (5 bases). From germline, CDR1 is SGHRS and CDR2 YFSETQ. This CDR3 contains 13 residues. The germline V and J ends were trimmed by 6 bases and 3 bases, with 10 bases remaining between them. CDR3 coding DNA: TGCGCCAGCATGGGGGTCGGTGGAAACACCATATATTTT. Translated, it gives CASMGVGGNTIYF.

This clone was observed a single time. CDR3 bases: TGTGCCAGCAGCCCGTCTCCAACAGGGGGCTTTTACAATGAGCAGTTCTTC. This codes for CASSPSPTGGFYNEQFF. V usage is TRBV7-2 and J usage is TRBJ2-1, with TRBD1 matching 9 bases. V lost 5 bases, J lost 4 bases, and 12 bases stayed unmatched. The V gene's germline CDR1 is SGHTA and CDR2 FQGNSA. The length of the CDR3 is 17 residues. Full variable domain (rest looked up from reference TRBV7-2 and TRBJ2-1): GAGVSQSPSNKVTEKGKDVELRCDPISGHTALYWYRQSLGQGLEFLIYFQGNSAPDKSGLPSDRFSAERTGGSVSTLTIQRTQQEDSAVYLCASSPSPTGGFYNEQFFGPGTRLTVL.

The chain uses TRBV2 and TRBJ2-1, with 9 bases that match TRBD1. V trimming: 5 bases; J trimming: 10 bases; junction bases outside the gene matches: 6. The CDR3 runs to 13 residues. Per germline, CDR1 SNHLY and CDR2 FYNNEI. CDR3 region: CASSWDRDNEQFF. CDR3 bases: TGTGCCAGCAGTTGGGACAGGGATAACGAGCAGTTCTTC.

This clone was seen a single time. This chain links TRBV18 with TRBJ1-1; weak D call: TRBD1 (6 bases). V lost 0 bases and J lost 7, with 18 bases in between. Per germline, CDR1 KGHSH and CDR2 LQKENI. The CDR3 is made up of 16 amino acids. For the CDR3, the DNA is TGTGCCAGCTCACCACCAGTATCGGGGGGCATTCGTGAAGCTTTCTTT. Protein sequence: CASSPPVSGGIREAFF.

The chain recombines TRBV27 with TRBJ1-1; 7 nucleotides align to TRBD1. The CDR3 loop spans 17 amino acids. Germline CDR1 reads MNHEY; CDR2 reads SMNVEV (reference sequence). Trimming at V came to 5 bases and at J to 0 bases, leaving 12 bases not matched to a gene. The CDR3 bases are TGTGCCAGCAGTACCTCGGCAGGGGGGATCCTGAACACTGAAGCTTTCTTT. Translating gives CASSTSAGGILNTEAFF.

The rearrangement uses TRBV7-6 and TRBJ1-5; D is perhaps TRBD1 (6 bases). The V gene's germline CDR1 is SGHVS and CDR2 FNYEAQ. There are 18 residues in the CDR3. Trimming stripped 5 bases from V and 2 bases from J, with 22 bases between. The CDR3 here is CASSPPGGGWGGNQPQHF. The DNA for the CDR3 is TGTGCCAGCAGCCCCCCAGGTGGGGGCTGGGGTGGCAATCAGCCCCAGCATTTT.

The chain uses TRBV11-2 and TRBJ2-5, with 9 positions matching TRBD2. Looked up from germline, CDR1 is SGHAT and CDR2 is FQNNGV. After removal of 1 base from V and 5 bases from J, the junction contained 2 bases not matched to a gene. The CDR3 consists of 14 residues. CDR3 sequence reads: CASSLGAGGETQYF. In DNA form, the CDR3 reads TGTGCCAGCAGCTTAGGTGCGGGAGGGGAGACCCAGTACTTC.

The chain couples TRBV2 to TRBJ2-7; TRBD2 might be the D (5 bases). The CDR3 contains 14 residues. V was shortened by 3 bases and J by 2 bases, with 11 bases between the two germline ends. Germline lookup yields CDR1 SNHLY and CDR2 FYNNEI. The CDR3 DNA reads as TGTGCCAGCAGTGAGAGGGAACCAACCTACGAGCAGTACTTC. It codes for CASSEREPTYEQYF.

The gene calls are TRBV29-1 and TRBJ2-1, with D perhaps TRBD2 (5 bases). The CDR3 is 12 residues long. Germline CDR1 and CDR2: SQVTM and ANQGSEA. Trimming pared 7 bases from V and 8 bases from J, leaving 15 bases between. The CDR3 reads CSALEGGYEQFF. The DNA for the CDR3 is TGCAGCGCCCTAGAGGGCGGTTATGAGCAGTTCTTC.

The V gene is TRBV7-8, the J gene TRBJ1-5; 10 bases match TRBD1. The CDR3 consists of 16 residues. J was trimmed by 5 bases and V by 1 base; bases with no gene match: 5. Germline CDR1 SGHVS, CDR2 FQNEAQ. In DNA form, the CDR3 reads TGTGCCAGCAGCTTAGAGGTTGGACAGGGGGATCAGCCCCAGCATTTT. The encoded protein is CASSLEVGQGDQPQHF.

This chain joins TRBV5-1 and TRBJ1-4; tentatively, D is TRBD1 (5 bases). Germline V CDR1 and CDR2: SGHRS, YFSETQ. The CDR3 sequence is 14 residues long. V lost 0 bases and J lost 3, with 6 bases in between. The CDR3 reads CASSLDRSNEKLFF. Written as DNA, the CDR3 is TGCGCCAGCAGCTTGGACAGGTCTAATGAAAAACTGTTTTTT.

A single count supports this clone. V is TRBV2 and J is TRBJ2-3, with TRBD2 identical over 9 bases. Germline-derived CDR1 and CDR2 are SNHLY and FYNNEI. CDR3 length equals 15 residues. With 8 bases clipped from V and 6 bases from J, the junction kept 12 bases outside the gene matches. In DNA form, the CDR3 reads TGTGCCAGCGTAGGGCGGGAGGGCTTCTCGGATACGCAGTATTTT. Amino acid sequence: CASVGREGFSDTQYF.

The rearrangement joins TRBV5-1 to TRBJ2-5; 13 bases match TRBD2. This CDR3 comprises 15 residues. Germline assignment: CDR1 SGHRS and CDR2 YFSETQ. Trimming at V came to 4 bases and at J to 4 bases, leaving 4 bases not matched to a gene. For the CDR3, the DNA is TGCGCCAGCAGCACTAGCGGGGGGGCCGCAGAGACCCAGTACTTC. It specifies CASSTSGGAAETQYF.